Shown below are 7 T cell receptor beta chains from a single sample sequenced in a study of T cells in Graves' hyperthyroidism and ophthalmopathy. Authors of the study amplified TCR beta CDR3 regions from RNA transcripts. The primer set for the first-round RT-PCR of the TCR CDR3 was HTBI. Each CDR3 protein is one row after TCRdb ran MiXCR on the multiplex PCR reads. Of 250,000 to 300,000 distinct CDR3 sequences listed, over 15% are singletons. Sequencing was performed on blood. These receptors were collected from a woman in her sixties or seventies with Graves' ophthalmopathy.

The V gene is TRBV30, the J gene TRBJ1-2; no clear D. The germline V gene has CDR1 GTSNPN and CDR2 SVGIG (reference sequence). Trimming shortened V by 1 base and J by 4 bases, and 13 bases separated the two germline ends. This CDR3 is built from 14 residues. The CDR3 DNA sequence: TGTGCCTGGAGTGAGGAGCCCCGAGCCTATGGCTACACCTTC. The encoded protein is CAWSEEPRAYGYTF. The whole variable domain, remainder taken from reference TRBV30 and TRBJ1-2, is SQTIHQWPATLVQPVGSPLSLECTVEGTSNPNLYWYRQAAGRGLQLLFYSVGIGQISSEVPQNLSASRPQDRQFILSSKKLLLSDSGFYLCAWSEEPRAYGYTFGSGTRLTVV.

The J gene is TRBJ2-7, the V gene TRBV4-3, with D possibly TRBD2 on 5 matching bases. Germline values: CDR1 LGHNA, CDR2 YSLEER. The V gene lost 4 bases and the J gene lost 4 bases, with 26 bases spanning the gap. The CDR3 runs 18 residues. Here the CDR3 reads CASSPRGGPGERGYEQYF. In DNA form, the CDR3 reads TGCGCCAGCAGCCCCCGAGGCGGGCCTGGGGAAAGAGGGTACGAGCAGTACTTC.

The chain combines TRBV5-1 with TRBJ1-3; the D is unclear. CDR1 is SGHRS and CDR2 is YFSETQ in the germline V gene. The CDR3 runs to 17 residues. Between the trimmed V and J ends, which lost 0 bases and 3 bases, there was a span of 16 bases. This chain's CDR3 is CASSLGAASSFGNTIYF. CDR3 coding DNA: TGCGCCAGCAGCTTGGGGGCAGCTTCCTCATTTGGAAACACCATATATTTT.

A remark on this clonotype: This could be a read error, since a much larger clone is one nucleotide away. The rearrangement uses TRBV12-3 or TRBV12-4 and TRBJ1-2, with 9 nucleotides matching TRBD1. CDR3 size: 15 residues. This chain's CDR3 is CTSSPGQGPRFGYTF. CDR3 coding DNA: TGTACCAGCAGTCCAGGACAGGGGCCCAGGTTTGGCTACACCTTC.

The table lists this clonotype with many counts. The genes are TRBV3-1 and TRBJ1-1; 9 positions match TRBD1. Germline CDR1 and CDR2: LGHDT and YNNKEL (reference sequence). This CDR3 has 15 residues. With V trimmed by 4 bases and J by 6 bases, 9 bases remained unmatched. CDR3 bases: TGTGCCAGCAGCCCCTCAGGGACAGGGCTAGCTGAAGCTTTCTTT. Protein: CASSPSGTGLAEAFF.

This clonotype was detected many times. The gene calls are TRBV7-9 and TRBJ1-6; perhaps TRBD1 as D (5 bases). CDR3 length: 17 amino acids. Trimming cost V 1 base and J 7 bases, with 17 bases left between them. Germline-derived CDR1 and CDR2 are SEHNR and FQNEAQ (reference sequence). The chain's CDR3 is CASSLGPDRGRNSPLHF. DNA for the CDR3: TGTGCCAGCAGCTTAGGGCCCGACCGGGGCAGGAATTCACCCCTCCACTTT.

Here the CDR3 reads CASSLEGTRQGVGGYTF. CDR3 sequence (DNA): TGTGCCAGCAGCTTAGAGGGGACGCGACAGGGGGTAGGGGGCTACACCTTC. The chain joins TRBV7-2 to TRBJ1-2; 9 nucleotides align to TRBD1. The CDR3 consists of 17 residues. V lost 1 base to trimming and J lost 8 bases; unmatched junction nucleotides: 14. CDR1 is SGHTA, CDR2 FQGNSA, per germline.